This T cell receptor beta chain comes out of a study of blood T cell repertoires in COVID-19 (dated by TCRdb to 2018 to 2020). With respect to the entire study: The collaborator samples originated in the United States, Italy and Spain and spanned the acute and convalescent phases of COVID-19. The samples were drawn from two sources: the first 160 participants of the ongoing ImmuneRACE study, and over 950 subjects contributed by 6 global collaborators. A freely available public database, intended as a resource for researchers studying the immune response to SARS-CoV-2, is where the repertoires were released. The sample metadata nearly always contained a de-identified subject ID, COVID-19 status, age in years and sex. The prospective study material was composed of cDNA or gDNA derived from T cells, B-cell-depleted T cells, or PBMCs. Deeply sampled blood TCRbeta repertoires from subjects exposed to, actively infected with, or recovered from COVID-19 were included in the dataset. Where available, HLA class I and class II types were obtained from metadata supplied by the sample provider rather than from assay-based typing. General study outcomes and caveats: The quantity of clinical and demographic metadata differed by source and by participant and was supplied without curation.

The immunoSEQ Assay, a bias-controlled multiplex PCR, was used to amplify TCRbeta CDR3 regions from genomic DNA. Per the authors' processing: Within the assay, amplification of reference gene primers was used to estimate how many nucleated cells each sample contained. To quantify the absolute abundance of each unique TCRbeta CDR3 rearrangement, sequence reads were collapsed and filtered. For each sample, productive Simpson clonality was calculated as the square root of Simpson's diversity index across productive rearrangements. The table was pulled from immuneACCESS by TCRdb, which kept in-frame rearrangements only. Such tables lose some clones; where checked, under half of the loss comes from unresolved V genes, and the rest has no known cause. From that table come the V and J calls and clone size; the DNA was used to work out D and trimming. This sample comprises about 500,000 clones, roughly 87% of them detected only once. Roughly 0.84% of the sample is in the top ten clones.

One collaborating source in Seattle enrolled patients while the patients were actively infected and followed the patients over time throughout the course of disease. The collaborating institutions used their own protocols to collect whole blood in K2EDTA tubes. For TCRbeta analysis, collaborators shipped samples as frozen whole blood, isolated PBMCs, or DNA extracted from either of those sample types. Note on this clone: The clone's antigen remains unknown. The record has no base qualities; no much larger clone is one base away.

Sample: peripheral blood. The source of this sequence is a man younger than 35 with COVID-19, enrolled during active disease.

Here is the DNA: TGTGCAAGTCGCAAACAAACAGGGGGCGGCAGCTCCTACGAGCAGTACTTC. This encodes CASRKQTGGGSSYEQYF. The receptor chain draws on TRBV12-2 and TRBJ2-7; TRBD1, the D gene given by the table, was not confirmed from the DNA. TRBV12-2 is designated a pseudogene. CDR3 length: 17 amino acids, cysteine to phenylalanine. The retained sequence is limited to the CDR3, 51 bases, with the frame set at the first base.